This T cell receptor beta chain came from a study of shared clonotypes between healthy human individuals. CDR3 size: 15 residues. Germline V gene sequence: CDR1 MDHEN, CDR2 SYDVKM. V trimming: 5 bases; J trimming: 2 bases; junction bases outside the gene matches: 6. Regarding this clone: Its antigen is not known.

In the study's own analysis: Junction-only sequences without quality scores came from ImmunoSEQ, so filtering differed. Measured with immunoSEQ multiplex PCR; TCRdb has only the in-frame clones, and not every one. From that table come the V and J calls and clone size; the DNA was used to work out D and trimming. The table has almost 750,000 clones, approximately 77% seen once. Study-wide points: As a rule, naive subsets had a larger estimated richness than memory subsets.

What was sequenced was memory CD4+ T cells sorted from blood. Subset noted: CD45RA-negative fraction. This clonotype originated in a woman aged 30 to 39 in good health. The chain is built from TRBV28 and TRBJ1-5; TRBD1 aligns across 7 bases. The chain's CDR3 is CASSRQGHRNQPQHF. The CDR3 DNA sequence: TGTGCCAGCAGTCGACAGGGACATCGCAATCAGCCCCAGCATTTT.